These 18 T cell receptor beta chains were all obtained from the same sample, sequenced in a study of long-term antiretroviral therapy in people with HIV. With survey level as its setting, the immunoSEQ assay was v3.0. Measured with immunoSEQ multiplex PCR; TCRdb has only the in-frame clones, and not every one. Here the sample spans around 16,000 clones, approximately 85% being singletons. Source: unsorted PBMCs, taken 0.5 years after starting antiretroviral therapy. All receptors come from a woman between 40 and 55 years old with HIV.

V is TRBV28 and J is TRBJ2-5; weak D call: TRBD1 (6 bases). The CDR3 consists of 12 residues. Germline V gene data show CDR1 as MDHEN and CDR2 as SYDVKM. V was shortened by 6 bases and J by 5 bases, with 10 bases between the two germline ends. CDR3 nucleotides: TGTGCCAGCAGCCAGGGGCGCGAGACCCAGTACTTC. Its protein product is CASSQGRETQYF.

The V and J genes are TRBV5-1 and TRBJ2-3; 7 nucleotides line up with TRBD2. Trimming removed 4 bases from V and 4 bases from J; junction bases left unmatched: 9. The CDR3 extends over 15 amino acids. Per the germline V gene, CDR1 is SGHRS and CDR2 is YFSETQ. The CDR3 reads CASSQISSGADTQYF. The CDR3 DNA reads as TGCGCCAGCAGCCAGATCTCCAGCGGGGCAGATACGCAGTATTTT. The full variable domain, with the rest looked up from reference TRBV5-1 and TRBJ2-3, is KAGVTQTPRYLIKTRGQQVTLSCSPISGHRSVSWYQQTPGQGLQFLFEYFSETQRNKGNFPGRFSGRQFSNSRSEMNVSTLELGDSALYLCASSQISSGADTQYFGPGTRLTVL.

The chain is built from TRBV10-3 and TRBJ2-3, with D possibly being TRBD1 (6 bases). V was cut by 8 bases and J by 2 bases, with 14 bases left in between. CDR3 length: 14 amino acids. Germline loops: CDR1 ENHRY, CDR2 SYGVKD. This CDR3 reads CAISGQLNTDTQYF. The CDR3, as DNA: TGTGCCATCTCCGGACAGTTAAACACAGATACGCAGTATTTT.

V and J are TRBV27 and TRBJ2-1; D not resolved. The CDR3 totals 13 residues. Germline lookup yields CDR1 MNHEY and CDR2 SMNVEV (reference sequence). Trimming shortened V by 1 base and J by 7 bases, and 8 bases separated the two germline ends. As DNA, the CDR3 is TGTGCCAGCAGTTTATTTCCGACTAATGAGCAGTTCTTC. This gives the protein CASSLFPTNEQFF.

The rearrangement uses TRBV5-1 and TRBJ2-7; 9 bases match TRBD2. Unmatched junction bases numbered 8, after V lost 4 bases and J lost 0 bases. The V gene's germline CDR1 is SGHRS and CDR2 YFSETQ. This CDR3 has 16 residues. CDR3 loop: CASSPGLAGFSYEQYF. The CDR3 DNA reads as TGCGCCAGCAGCCCCGGCCTAGCGGGATTCTCCTACGAGCAGTACTTC.

This chain joins TRBV7-2 and TRBJ2-3; D possibly corresponds to TRBD1 (5 bases). The ends were cut back, 4 bases at V and 8 bases at J, with 19 bases in the middle. CDR1 SGHTA and CDR2 FQGNSA come from the germline V gene. This CDR3 has 15 amino acids. CDR3 sequence reads: CASSYNAAGIGTQYF. In nucleotides, the CDR3 is TGTGCCAGCAGCTACAACGCGGCAGGGATAGGTACGCAGTATTTT.

This chain joins TRBV6-5 and TRBJ1-2; D remains ambiguous. V lost 8 bases to trimming and J lost 0 bases, with 7 bases between them. Germline CDR1 and CDR2: MNHEY and SVGAGI. The CDR3 has 12 amino acids. The CDR3: CASVGTNYGYTF. Written as DNA, the CDR3 is TGTGCCAGCGTCGGGACTAACTATGGCTACACCTTC.

The chain couples TRBV29-1 to TRBJ2-1, with D unclear. The CDR3 runs to 16 residues. The germline V gene has CDR1 SQVTM and CDR2 ANQGSEA. V lost 2 bases to trimming and J lost 6 bases, with 20 bases between them. The CDR3 DNA follows: TGCAGCGTTGAAAATTTTAGCTACCCTTCGGTCAATGAGCAGTTCTTC. Its translation: CSVENFSYPSVNEQFF.

This clone appeared a few times. The rearrangement uses TRBV5-6 and TRBJ2-1, with 10 positions matching TRBD2. The V gene end was trimmed by 1 base and the J gene end by 6 bases; junction bases not matched to a gene: 4. Germline assignment: CDR1 SGHDT and CDR2 YYEEEE. The CDR3 sequence is 15 residues long. CDR3 sequence: CASSLLAGASNEQFF. The CDR3 nucleotides are TGTGCCAGCAGCTTGCTAGCGGGAGCCTCCAATGAGCAGTTCTTC.

The chain recombines TRBV5-4 with TRBJ2-1, with no clear D. The CDR3 contains 15 residues. Trimming pared 2 bases from V and 3 bases from J, leaving 12 bases between. Germline CDR1 reads SGHNT; CDR2 reads YYREEE (reference sequence). CDR3 loop: CASSLGLQLYNEQFF. The DNA of the CDR3 is TGTGCCAGCAGCTTAGGTCTACAGCTCTACAATGAGCAGTTCTTC.

This chain joins TRBV2 and TRBJ1-1; no definite D call. Germline V gene lookup returns CDR1 SNHLY and CDR2 FYNNEI. V shed 4 bases and J shed 1 base, with 16 bases lying between them. The CDR3 runs to 16 residues. The CDR3, as DNA: TGTGCCAGCAGTGGACCGGGAGGGAATTCGAACACTGAAGCTTTCTTT. Encoded protein: CASSGPGGNSNTEAFF.

V usage is TRBV4-1 and J usage is TRBJ1-1; TRBD1 matches 7 bases. This CDR3 has 15 residues. CDR1 is MGHRA, CDR2 YSYEKL, per germline. Losses at the gene ends were 7 bases for V and 1 base for J; bases not matched to a gene: 9. The DNA of the CDR3 is TGCGCCAGCACACAGGGGAAACATACGAACACTGAAGCTTTCTTT. Protein product: CASTQGKHTNTEAFF.

V gene TRBV7-3 combines with J gene TRBJ2-1, with 8 bases matching TRBD2. CDR3 length equals 16 residues. Germline CDR1 is SGHTA and CDR2 is FQGTGA. J lost 6 bases, V lost 0 bases, and 7 bases had no gene match. The CDR3 reads CASSLTGTRVPNEQFF. The DNA of the CDR3 is TGTGCCAGCAGCTTAACTGGGACTAGAGTACCCAATGAGCAGTTCTTC.

The chain links TRBV5-4 to TRBJ2-6, with 10 bases lining up with TRBD1. The CDR3 is 18 amino acids. Germline loops: CDR1 SGHNT, CDR2 YYREEE (reference sequence). The junction had 9 bases not matched to a gene; V was cut back by 5 bases and J by 1 base. CDR3 in amino acids: CASRRGGQGLSGANVLTF. DNA for the CDR3: TGTGCCAGCAGAAGGGGGGGACAGGGGTTATCTGGGGCCAACGTCCTGACTTTC.

The J gene is TRBJ2-1, the V gene TRBV4-1; 12 nucleotides match TRBD2. Per the germline V gene, CDR1 is MGHRA and CDR2 is YSYEKL. V gave up 4 bases and J gave up 9 bases; unmatched junction bases: 10. The CDR3 contains 16 residues. CDR3 loop: CASSLTSGSIEFEQFF. In nucleotides, the CDR3 is TGCGCCAGCAGCCTGACTAGCGGGAGTATAGAGTTTGAGCAGTTCTTC.

This clone was detected a few times. The chain uses TRBV15 and TRBJ2-5; D is possibly TRBD2 (6 bases). The CDR3 spans 13 residues. The V and J ends lost 0 bases and 5 bases respectively, with 7 bases between them. In germline, CDR1 is LNHNV, CDR2 YYDKDF (reference sequence). The CDR3 is CATSRDGRETQYF. The CDR3 region has the DNA TGTGCCACCAGCAGAGATGGGAGGGAGACCCAGTACTTC.

This chain links TRBV6-6 with TRBJ2-6; TRBD1 aligns across 9 bases. V trimming: 4 bases; J trimming: 2 bases; junction bases outside the gene matches: 0. Germline V gives CDR1 MNHNY, CDR2 SVGAGI (reference sequence). CDR3 size: 15 residues. The CDR3 here is CASSWTGAGANVLTF. The DNA for the CDR3 is TGTGCCAGCAGTTGGACAGGGGCTGGGGCCAACGTCCTGACTTTC.

The chain employs TRBV12-5 and TRBJ2-7; tentatively, D is TRBD2 (6 bases). V was pared by 0 bases and J by 3 bases, with 15 bases between. CDR3 size: 16 residues. Germline CDR1 reads LGHNT; CDR2 reads FRNRAP. This CDR3 is CASGLVLGTGFYEQYF. The CDR3 bases are TGTGCTAGTGGTTTGGTACTCGGGACTGGCTTCTACGAGCAGTACTTC. The entire variable domain, with the rest obtained from reference TRBV12-5 and TRBJ2-7, is as follows: DARVTQTPRHKVTEMGQEVTMRCQPILGHNTVFWYRQTMMQGLELLAYFRNRAPLDDSGMPKDRFSAEMPDATLATLKIQPSEPRDSAVYFCASGLVLGTGFYEQYFGPGTRLTVT.